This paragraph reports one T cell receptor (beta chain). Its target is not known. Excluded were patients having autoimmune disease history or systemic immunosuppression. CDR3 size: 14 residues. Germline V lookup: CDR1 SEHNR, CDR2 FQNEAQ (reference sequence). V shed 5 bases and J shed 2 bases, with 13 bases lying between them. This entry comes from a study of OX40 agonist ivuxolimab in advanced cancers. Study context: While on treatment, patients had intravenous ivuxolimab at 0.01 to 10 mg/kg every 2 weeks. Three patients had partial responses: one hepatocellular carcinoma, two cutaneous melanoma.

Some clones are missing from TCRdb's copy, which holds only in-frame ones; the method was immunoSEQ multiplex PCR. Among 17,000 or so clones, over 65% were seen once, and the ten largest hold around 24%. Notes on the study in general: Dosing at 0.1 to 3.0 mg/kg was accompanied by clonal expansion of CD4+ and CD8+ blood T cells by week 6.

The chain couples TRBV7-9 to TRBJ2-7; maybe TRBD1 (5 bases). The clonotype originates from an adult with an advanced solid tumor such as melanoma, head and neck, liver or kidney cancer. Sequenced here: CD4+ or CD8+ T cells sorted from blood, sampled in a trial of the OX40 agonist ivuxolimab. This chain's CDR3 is CASSPKPDTYEQYF. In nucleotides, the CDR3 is TGTGCCAGCAGCCCTAAACCGGACACCTACGAGCAGTACTTC.